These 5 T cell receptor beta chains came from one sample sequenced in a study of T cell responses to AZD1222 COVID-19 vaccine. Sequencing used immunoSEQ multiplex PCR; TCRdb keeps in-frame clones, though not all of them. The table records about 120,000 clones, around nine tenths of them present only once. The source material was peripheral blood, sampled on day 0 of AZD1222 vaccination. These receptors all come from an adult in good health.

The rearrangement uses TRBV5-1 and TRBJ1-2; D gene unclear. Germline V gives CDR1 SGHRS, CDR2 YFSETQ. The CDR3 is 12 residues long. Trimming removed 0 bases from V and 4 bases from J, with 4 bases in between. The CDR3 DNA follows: TGCGCCAGCAGCTTGGTGGGCTATGGCTACACCTTC. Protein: CASSLVGYGYTF.

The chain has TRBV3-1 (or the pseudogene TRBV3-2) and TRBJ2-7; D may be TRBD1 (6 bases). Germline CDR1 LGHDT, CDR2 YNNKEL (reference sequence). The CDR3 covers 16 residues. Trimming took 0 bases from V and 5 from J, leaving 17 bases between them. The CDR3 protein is CASSQDLDRTTDEQYF. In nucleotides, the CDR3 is TGTGCCAGCAGCCAAGATCTCGACAGGACGACTGACGAGCAGTACTTC.

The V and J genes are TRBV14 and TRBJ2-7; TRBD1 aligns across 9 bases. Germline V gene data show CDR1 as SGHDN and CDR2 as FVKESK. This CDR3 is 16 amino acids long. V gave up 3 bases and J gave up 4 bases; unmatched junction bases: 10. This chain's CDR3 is CASSHPRDRELYEQYF. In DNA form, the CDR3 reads TGTGCCAGCAGCCATCCCCGGGACAGGGAACTTTACGAGCAGTACTTC.

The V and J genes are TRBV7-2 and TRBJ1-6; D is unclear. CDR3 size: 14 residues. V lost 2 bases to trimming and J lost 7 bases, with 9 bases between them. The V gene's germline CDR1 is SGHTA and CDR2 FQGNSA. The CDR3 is CASSLPGRNSPLHF. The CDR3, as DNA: TGTGCCAGCAGCTTACCGGGGAGGAATTCACCCCTCCACTTT.

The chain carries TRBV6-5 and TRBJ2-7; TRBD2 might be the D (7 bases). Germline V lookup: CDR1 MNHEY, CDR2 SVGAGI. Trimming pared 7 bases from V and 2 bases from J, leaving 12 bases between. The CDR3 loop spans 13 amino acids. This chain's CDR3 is CASKGGAAYEQYF. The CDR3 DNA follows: TGTGCCAGCAAGGGGGGGGCGGCCTACGAGCAGTACTTC.